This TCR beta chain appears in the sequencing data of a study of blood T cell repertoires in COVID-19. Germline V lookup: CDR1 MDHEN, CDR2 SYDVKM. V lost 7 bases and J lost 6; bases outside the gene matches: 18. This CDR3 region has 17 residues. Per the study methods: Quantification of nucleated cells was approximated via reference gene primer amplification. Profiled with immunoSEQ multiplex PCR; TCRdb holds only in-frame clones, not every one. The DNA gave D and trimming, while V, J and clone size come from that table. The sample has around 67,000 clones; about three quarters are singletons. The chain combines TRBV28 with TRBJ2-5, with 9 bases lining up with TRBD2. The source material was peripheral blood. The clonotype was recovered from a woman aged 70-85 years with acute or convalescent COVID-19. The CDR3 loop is CASTLRGREGYAKTQYF. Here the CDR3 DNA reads TGTGCCAGCACCCTCCGGGGGCGGGAGGGTTACGCGAAGACCCAGTACTTC.